The clone carrying this T cell receptor beta chain was counted only a few times. What it recognizes is unknown. The data were taken from a study of identical twins. Points from the study as a whole: Carriage of fewer insertions was seen in abundant cord blood beta clonotypes, whereas memory repertoires showed none.

Carrying unique molecular identifiers, the cDNA also gained a universal primer site through template switching. One entry per CDR3 protein results from TCRdb running MiXCR on the 5' RACE reads. This sample has 690,000 or so distinct CDR3 sequences, with around 8.6% found just once. Separately, the same data were catalogued under a study of yellow fever vaccine responses in identical twins. That source notes: Reportedly, twins showed a vaccine T cell response that looked partly convergent and partly personalized.

This clonotype was sampled from a woman aged 18-29 years in good health. The sequenced sample was PBMCs.

CDR3 protein: CASSPPLGDRAYNEQFF. The CDR3 region has the DNA TGTGCCAGCAGCCCCCCCCTGGGGGACAGGGCCTACAATGAGCAGTTCTTC. The chain couples TRBV9 to TRBJ2-1, with TRBD1 matching 9 bases. This CDR3 comprises 17 residues. Germline V gene sequence: CDR1 SGDLS, CDR2 YYNGEE. The ends lost 4 bases at V and 2 bases at J; junction bases unmatched: 10.